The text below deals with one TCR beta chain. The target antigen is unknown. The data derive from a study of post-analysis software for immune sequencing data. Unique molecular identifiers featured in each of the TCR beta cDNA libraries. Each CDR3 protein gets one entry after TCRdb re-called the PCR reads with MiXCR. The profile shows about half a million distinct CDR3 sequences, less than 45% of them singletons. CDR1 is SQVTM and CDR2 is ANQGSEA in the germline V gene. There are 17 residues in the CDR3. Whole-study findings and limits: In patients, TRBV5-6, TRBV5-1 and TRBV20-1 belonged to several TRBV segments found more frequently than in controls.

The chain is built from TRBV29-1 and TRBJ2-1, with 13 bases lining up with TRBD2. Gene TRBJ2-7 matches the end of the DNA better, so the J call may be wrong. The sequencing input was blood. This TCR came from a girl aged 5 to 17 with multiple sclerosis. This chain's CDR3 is CSVSGTSGARSYNEQYF. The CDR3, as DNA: TGCAGCGTCTCCGGGACTAGCGGGGCTAGATCCTACAATGAGCAGTACTTC.